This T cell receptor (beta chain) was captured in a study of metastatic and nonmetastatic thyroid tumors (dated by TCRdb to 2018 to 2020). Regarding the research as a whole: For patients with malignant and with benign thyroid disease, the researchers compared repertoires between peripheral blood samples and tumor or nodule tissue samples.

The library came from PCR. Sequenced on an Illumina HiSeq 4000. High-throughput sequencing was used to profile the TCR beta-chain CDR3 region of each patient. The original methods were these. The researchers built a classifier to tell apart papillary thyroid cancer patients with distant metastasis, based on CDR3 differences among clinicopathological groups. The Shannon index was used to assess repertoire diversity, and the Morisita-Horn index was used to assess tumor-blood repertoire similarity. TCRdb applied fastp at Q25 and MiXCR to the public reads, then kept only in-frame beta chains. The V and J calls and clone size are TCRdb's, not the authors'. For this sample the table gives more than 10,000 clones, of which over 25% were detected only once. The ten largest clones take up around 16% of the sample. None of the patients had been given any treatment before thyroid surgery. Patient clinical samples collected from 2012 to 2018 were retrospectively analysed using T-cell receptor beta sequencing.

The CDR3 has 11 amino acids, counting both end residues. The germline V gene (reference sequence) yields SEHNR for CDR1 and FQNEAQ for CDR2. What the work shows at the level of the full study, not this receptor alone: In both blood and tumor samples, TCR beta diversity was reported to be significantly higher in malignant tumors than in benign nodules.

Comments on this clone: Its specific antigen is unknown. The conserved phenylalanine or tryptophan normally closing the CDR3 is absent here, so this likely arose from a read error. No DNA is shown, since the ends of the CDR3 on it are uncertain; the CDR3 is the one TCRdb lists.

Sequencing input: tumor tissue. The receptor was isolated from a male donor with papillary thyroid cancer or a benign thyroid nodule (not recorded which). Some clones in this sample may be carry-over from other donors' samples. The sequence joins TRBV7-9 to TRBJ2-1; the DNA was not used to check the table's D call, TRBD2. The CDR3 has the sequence CAISSSSETFY.